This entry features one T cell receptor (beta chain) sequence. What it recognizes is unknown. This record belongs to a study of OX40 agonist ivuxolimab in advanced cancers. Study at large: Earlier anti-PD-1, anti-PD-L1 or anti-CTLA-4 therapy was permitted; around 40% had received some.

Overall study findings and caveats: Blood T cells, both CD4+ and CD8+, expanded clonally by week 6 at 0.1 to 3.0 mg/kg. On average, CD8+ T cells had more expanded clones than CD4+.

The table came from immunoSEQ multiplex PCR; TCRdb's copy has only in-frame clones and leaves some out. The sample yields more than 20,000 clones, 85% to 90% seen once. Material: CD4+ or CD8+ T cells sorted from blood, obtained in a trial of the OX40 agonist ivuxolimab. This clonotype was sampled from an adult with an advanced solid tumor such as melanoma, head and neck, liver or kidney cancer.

CDR3 sequence (DNA): TGTGCCTGGGCGATGAGGGGCGGGGCCCTAAAGCAGTACTTC. Translating it yields CAWAMRGGALKQYF. V and J are TRBV30 and TRBJ2-7; the D gene is possibly TRBD2 (6 bases). The CDR3 is made up of 14 amino acids. CDR1 GTSNPN and CDR2 SVGIG come from the germline V gene (reference sequence). Trimming removed 5 bases at V and 8 bases at J, with 22 bases between.